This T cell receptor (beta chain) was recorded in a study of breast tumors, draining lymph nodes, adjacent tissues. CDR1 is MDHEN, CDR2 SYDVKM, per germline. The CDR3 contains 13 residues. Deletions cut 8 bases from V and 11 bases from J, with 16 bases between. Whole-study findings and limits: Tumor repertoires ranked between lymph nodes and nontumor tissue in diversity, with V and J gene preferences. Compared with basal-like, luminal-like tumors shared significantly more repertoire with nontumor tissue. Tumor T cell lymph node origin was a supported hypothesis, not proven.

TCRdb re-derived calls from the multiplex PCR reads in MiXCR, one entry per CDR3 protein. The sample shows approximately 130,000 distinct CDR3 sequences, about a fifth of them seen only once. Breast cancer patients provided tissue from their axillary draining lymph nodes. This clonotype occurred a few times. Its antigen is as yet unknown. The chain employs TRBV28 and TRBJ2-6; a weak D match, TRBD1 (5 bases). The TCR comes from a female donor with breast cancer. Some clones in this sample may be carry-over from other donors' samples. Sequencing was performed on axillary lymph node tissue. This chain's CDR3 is CASEEGATDVLTF. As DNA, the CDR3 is TGTGCCAGCGAGGAAGGGGCGACCGACGTCCTGACTTTC.